Below are 26 T cell receptor beta chains sequenced from a single sample in a study of blood T cells in healthy people across ages. A sample-barcoded 5' primer and a J-beta primer mix were used in a second PCR of roughly 7 to 11 cycles. TCRdb processed the 5' RACE reads anew with MiXCR; each CDR3 protein has one entry. The sample yields 950,000 to 1,200,000 distinct CDR3 sequences, more than 30% seen once. Sequencing input: blood. These receptors all stem from a man between 18 and 29 years old in good health.

This chain joins TRBV5-1 and TRBJ1-5; 7 bases are shared with TRBD1. V shed 5 bases, J shed 2 bases, and the junction held 7 bases outside the gene matches. Germline CDR1 SGHRS, CDR2 YFSETQ. This CDR3 comprises 15 residues. CDR3 sequence (DNA): TGCGCCAGCAGTTACACAGGGGAACGCAATCAGCCCCAGCATTTT. This sequence encodes CASSYTGERNQPQHF.

This clonotype appeared a few times. This chain connects TRBV9 to TRBJ2-5, with D perhaps matching TRBD2 (6 bases). Germline CDR1 reads SGDLS; CDR2 reads YYNGEE. Between the trimmed V and J ends, which lost 4 bases and 5 bases, there was a span of 15 bases. CDR3 length equals 14 residues. CDR3 sequence reads: CASSPFPGRETQYF. In nucleotides, the CDR3 is TGTGCCAGCAGCCCCTTCCCAGGGAGGGAGACCCAGTACTTC.

The V and J genes are TRBV7-2 and TRBJ2-3; 7 bases match TRBD2. Trimming took 4 bases from V and 3 from J; bases not matched to a gene: 7. Germline lookup yields CDR1 SGHTA and CDR2 FQGNSA. The CDR3 consists of 15 residues. In nucleotides, the CDR3 is TGTGCCAGCAGCTCCGGGGGAGGGTTTACAGATACGCAGTATTTT. It specifies CASSSGGGFTDTQYF. Variable domain in full (rest from reference TRBV7-2 and TRBJ2-3): GAGVSQSPSNKVTEKGKDVELRCDPISGHTALYWYRQSLGQGLEFLIYFQGNSAPDKSGLPSDRFSAERTGGSVSTLTIQRTQQEDSAVYLCASSSGGGFTDTQYFGPGTRLTVL.

The rearrangement links TRBV18 to TRBJ1-2; D unclear. Germline CDR1 reads KGHSH; CDR2 reads LQKENI. The V end lost 0 bases, the J end lost 4 bases, and 6 bases lay between the germline ends. The CDR3 runs to 13 residues. The DNA for the CDR3 is TGTGCCAGCTCACCACCGGCAGTCTATGGCTACACCTTC. It yields the protein CASSPPAVYGYTF.

CDR3 sequence: CSASTDGPYGYTF. The CDR3 coding sequence is TGCAGTGCCTCGACCGACGGGCCCTATGGCTACACCTTC. V and J are TRBV20-1 and TRBJ1-2; D remains unclear. The CDR3 spans 13 residues. In germline, CDR1 is DFQATT, CDR2 SNEGSKA (reference sequence). Trimming removed 6 bases at V and 4 bases at J, with 15 bases between.

V is TRBV11-2 and J is TRBJ2-1; TRBD1 agrees at 7 bases. The CDR3 extends over 15 amino acids. The V gene end was trimmed by 1 base and the J gene end by 7 bases; junction bases not matched to a gene: 7. The germline CDR1 and CDR2 sequences are SGHAT and FQNNGV. The CDR3 spells CASSLATGLGNEQFF. The DNA of the CDR3 is TGTGCCAGCAGCTTAGCGACAGGGTTAGGGAATGAGCAGTTCTTC.

The V call is TRBV29-1, the J call TRBJ1-1; D remains ambiguous. CDR3 length equals 10 residues. Germline loops: CDR1 SQVTM, CDR2 ANQGSEA. The germline V and J ends were trimmed by 7 bases and 7 bases, with 10 bases remaining between them. This CDR3 is CSANDGEAFF. CDR3 DNA: TGCAGCGCCAATGACGGTGAAGCTTTCTTT.

This clonotype was detected a few times. CDR3 region: CASSLGTQGYSYNEQYF. The CDR3, as DNA: TGCGCCAGCAGCTTGGGAACCCAGGGCTACTCCTACAATGAGCAGTACTTC. This rearrangement joins TRBV5-1 to TRBJ2-1, with D perhaps TRBD1 (5 bases). The J call may be wrong; the DNA end is better matched by TRBJ2-7. This CDR3 spans 17 amino acids. CDR1 is SGHRS, CDR2 YFSETQ, per germline.

This clonotype came up a few times. The chain has TRBV12-3 or TRBV12-4 and TRBJ1-6; the D is unclear. The CDR3 consists of 11 residues. Trimming removed 3 bases at V and 6 bases at J, with 0 bases between. The CDR3 DNA reads as TGTGCCAGCAGTTTTAATTCACCCCTCCACTTT. Amino acids: CASSFNSPLHF.

Concerning this clonotype itself: One junction end disagrees with the germline gene, perhaps due to a read error. The V call is TRBV12-3 or TRBV12-4, the J call TRBJ1-2; tentative D call: TRBD1 (5 bases). The CDR3 has 12 residues. The CDR3 reads CAISLDMYGYTF. DNA for the CDR3: TGTGCCATCAGTTTGGACATGTATGGCTACACCTTC.

This clonotype occurred a few times. The chain links TRBV20-1 to TRBJ2-4, with TRBD2 identical over 15 bases. With the DNA end fitting TRBJ2-7 better, the J assignment may be wrong. CDR3 length: 16 amino acids. Germline-derived CDR1 and CDR2 are DFQATT and SNEGSKA (reference sequence). CDR3: CSASGTSGGRPYEQYF. Here the CDR3 DNA reads TGCAGTGCTAGCGGGACTAGCGGGGGGCGACCCTACGAGCAGTACTTC.

This clonotype was observed a handful of times. The chain joins TRBV20-1 to TRBJ1-2, with a weak D call TRBD1 (5 bases). The V end lost 6 bases, the J end lost 8 bases, and 16 bases lay between the germline ends. The CDR3 sequence is 12 residues long. The germline V gene encodes CDR1 DFQATT and CDR2 SNEGSKA (reference sequence). CDR3 DNA sequence: TGCAGTGCCATTCCCGAGACAGAAGGCTACACCTTC. Amino acid sequence: CSAIPETEGYTF.

The rearrangement links TRBV20-1 to TRBJ1-5, with D possibly matching TRBD1 (5 bases). The germline gives CDR1 DFQATT, CDR2 SNEGSKA (reference sequence). There are 14 residues in the CDR3. V lost 3 bases to trimming and J lost 1 base, with 10 bases between them. The CDR3 nucleotides read TGCAGTGCTAGTAAGGGGCCAAGCAATCAGCCCCAGCATTTT. It is translated as CSASKGPSNQPQHF.

This clonotype was counted many times. The chain recombines TRBV20-1 with TRBJ1-2, with unresolved D. V dropped 6 bases and J dropped 4 bases, with 6 bases sitting between them. Per germline, CDR1 DFQATT and CDR2 SNEGSKA (reference sequence). The CDR3 is made up of 10 amino acids. CDR3 region: CSAPVYGYTF. The CDR3 region has the DNA TGCAGTGCCCCAGTCTATGGCTACACCTTC.

The V gene is TRBV20-1, the J gene TRBJ2-5; TRBD1 agrees at 8 bases. The CDR3 totals 13 residues. The V segment lost 0 bases and the J segment 10 bases; nucleotides outside the gene matches: 7. Germline CDR1 and CDR2: DFQATT and SNEGSKA (reference sequence). DNA of the CDR3: TGCAGTGCTAGAGATACAGGGGGACGTGGCCAGTACTTC. Its protein product is CSARDTGGRGQYF.

The J gene is TRBJ1-2, the V gene TRBV2; 10 bases are a match to TRBD1. The V segment lost 4 bases and the J segment 7 bases; nucleotides outside the gene matches: 3. The CDR3 loop spans 13 amino acids. The germline gives CDR1 SNHLY, CDR2 FYNNEI. CDR3 residues: CASSVTGGAGYTF. CDR3 in DNA: TGTGCCAGCAGTGTGACAGGGGGCGCTGGCTACACCTTC.

In the case of this clonotype: A clone one base away is much larger, so this may be a read error. The V and J genes are TRBV7-9 and TRBJ1-1; 7 bases fit TRBD1. This CDR3 spans 15 amino acids. In germline, CDR1 is SEHNR, CDR2 FQNEAQ (reference sequence). The CDR3 here is CASRERRGQETEVFF. CDR3 nucleotide sequence: TGTGCCAGCAGAGAAAGGAGGGGGCAGGAGACTGAAGTTTTCTTT.

The chain uses TRBV5-1 and TRBJ2-5; D remains ambiguous. V lost 4 bases to trimming and J lost 11 bases, with 21 bases between them. CDR1 SGHRS and CDR2 YFSETQ come from the germline V gene. This CDR3 spans 14 amino acids. CDR3 in DNA: TGCGCCAGCAGCCTGGATCGCCAGCCCAATGGACAGTACTTC. Encoded protein: CASSLDRQPNGQYF.

The chain combines TRBV14 with TRBJ1-1, with 8 bases matching TRBD1. The CDR3 has 18 amino acids. J was trimmed by 1 base and V by 5 bases; bases with no gene match: 15. The germline CDR1 and CDR2 sequences are SGHDN and FVKESK. The CDR3 sequence: CASSSSYRGRARNTEAFF. The DNA of the CDR3 is TGTGCCAGCAGCTCCTCGTACAGGGGGAGGGCTCGGAACACTGAAGCTTTCTTT. Variable domain in full (rest from reference TRBV14 and TRBJ1-1): EAGVTQFPSHSVIEKGQTVTLRCDPISGHDNLYWYRRVMGKEIKFLLHFVKESKQDESGMPNNRFLAERTGGTYSTLKVQPAELEDSGVYFCASSSSYRGRARNTEAFFGQGTRLTVV.

The rearrangement links TRBV10-3 to TRBJ1-2; D may be TRBD1 (5 bases). The CDR3 is 12 amino acids. Trimming took off 4 bases at V and 9 bases at J, with 12 bases between the two ends. Germline CDR1 and CDR2: ENHRY and SYGVKD. CDR3 nucleotides: TGTGCCATCAGTGGCCAGGGAGGCCGCTACACCTTC. It specifies CAISGQGGRYTF.

The chain has TRBV4-3 and TRBJ1-1; D possibly corresponds to TRBD1 (5 bases). This CDR3 spans 18 amino acids. Trimming cost V 0 bases and J 5 bases, with 22 bases left between them. The germline V gene encodes CDR1 LGHNA and CDR2 YSLEER. The CDR3 region is CASSQESSGSGATTEAFF. The CDR3 DNA reads as TGCGCCAGCAGCCAAGAGTCGAGTGGATCCGGGGCGACGACTGAAGCTTTCTTT.

This clonotype appeared a few times. This rearrangement joins TRBV9 to TRBJ2-3, with a weak D call TRBD2 (6 bases). Trimming took off 4 bases at V and 0 bases at J, with 18 bases between the two ends. CDR1 is SGDLS and CDR2 is YYNGEE in the germline V gene. The CDR3 has 17 amino acids. CDR3 coding DNA: TGTGCCAGCAGCCCCTGGGGCGGGACGTCTAGCACAGATACGCAGTATTTT. This codes for CASSPWGGTSSTDTQYF.

The table lists this clonotype with many counts. A much larger clone differs from this one at a single base, so this may be a read error. CDR3 nucleotides: TGTGCCAGCAGCTTAGGTATGAACAATGAGCAGTACTTC. Translating gives CASSLGMNNEQYF. The chain links TRBV7-2 to TRBJ2-5; D not certain. The germline gives CDR1 SGHTA, CDR2 FQGNSA. The CDR3 has 13 residues. Trimming left V 1 base short and J 11 bases short, with 14 bases between.

This clonotype was counted between two and nine times. The rearrangement joins TRBV4-3 to TRBJ2-3, with 7 bases matching TRBD2. The CDR3 totals 16 residues. CDR1 and CDR2 (germline): LGHNA, YSLEER. With V trimmed by 5 bases and J by 0 bases, 8 bases remained unmatched. The chain's CDR3 is CASSKKRGPSTDTQYF. The CDR3 DNA reads as TGCGCCAGCAGCAAGAAGCGGGGACCTAGCACAGATACGCAGTATTTT.

This chain joins TRBV11-2 and TRBJ1-1; D not resolved. V was shortened by 5 bases and J by 2 bases, with 6 bases between the two germline ends. Germline V CDR1 and CDR2: SGHAT, FQNNGV. This CDR3 comprises 12 residues. This CDR3 is CASSPHNTEAFF. CDR3 nucleotides: TGTGCCAGCAGCCCACACAACACTGAAGCTTTCTTT.

This clonotype was counted between two and nine times. The V and J genes are TRBV4-2 and TRBJ2-1; possible D gene TRBD2, 6 bases. Germline lookup yields CDR1 LGHNA and CDR2 YNFKEQ. The CDR3 sequence is 16 residues long. The V and J ends lost 0 bases and 5 bases respectively, with 14 bases between them. The CDR3 here is CASSQEDDGGHNEQFF. The CDR3 DNA reads TGTGCCAGCAGCCAAGAAGATGACGGGGGACACAATGAGCAGTTCTTC.